Below, one TCR beta chain is given with its context. Its specific antigen is unknown. From the germline J gene comes the end of the CDR3, since the read stops 3 residues before it. Every participant had a single incident cervical HPV16 infection, and prevalent HPV16 infections were excluded. Cervical HPV DNA was detected by MY09/MY11 PCR, and genotyping was performed by dot-blot hybridization. Around 15 mL of heparinized blood were centrifuged, and the buffy coat was split into aliquots, frozen at -30 degrees C, and then kept at -80 degrees C. Genomic DNA was extracted from buffy coat specimens using QIAGEN kits. TCR beta CDR3 regions were amplified by multiplex PCR using the immunoSEQ assay from an average of roughly 1,100 ng genomic DNA per sample. To correct primer bias, the assay used a complete synthetic TCR repertoire to set an amplification baseline. The amplicons were sequenced on the Illumina platform. The paper's data handling went like this. Sequence errors were corrected by clustering with frequency ratios and a modified nearest-neighbor algorithm, and the sequences were then analyzed in the immunoSEQ Analyzer using IMGT gene definitions. At each rarefaction depth, TCR richness and evenness were averaged over 20 rarefaction repeats, and samples with fewer sequences than the depth were excluded. Wilcoxon rank sum tests with FDR correction were used to compare V, D and J gene relative abundances between the groups. An intraclass correlation of around 96% for TCR richness and an average of around 71% across 66 gene segments were obtained from the blinded duplicates. Drawn from immuneACCESS, this table holds only the in-frame rearrangements with V and J called that TCRdb kept. Clones are partly lost; checked studies trace under half to an unresolved V gene and leave the rest unexplained. V, J and clone size are those of that table, while D and trimming were read from the DNA. The sample table includes about 16,000 clones. In total, the top ten clones hold over 9.5% of the sample.

The source of the sample is a study of T cells in women clearing cervical HPV infection (dated by TCRdb to 2017 to 2018). With respect to the entire study: Cases were roughly 24 women with histologically confirmed HPV16-related CIN3 or worse, including 2 invasive cancers. Controls were under 30 women whose single incident HPV16 infection cleared within 12 months without precancer or cancer developing. Blood from cases was drawn at the visit where the lesion was first identified, while blood from controls was drawn once the infection was no longer detected. Among cases, blood sampling occurred a median of about 150 days after lesion detection, with an interquartile range of roughly 90 to 200 days. HLA typing was available for only a few women, so HLA type could not be excluded as a confounder. This exploratory proof-of-principle case-control study, nested within the Guanacaste HPV Natural History Study in Costa Rica, compared TCR repertoires among women with different cervical HPV16 outcomes. Cases and controls were matched on age within five years and on year of sample collection. Cases had a median age of around 34 years compared with 37 to 40 for controls, and baseline characteristics showed no significant differences between the groups. The parent cohort enrolled 10,000 or so women aged 18 or older in Guanacaste, Costa Rica, during about 1992 to 1994 and followed them for approximately seven years. As quality controls, five blinded duplicates were added to each group, bringing the total to approximately 60 samples made up of about 50 participants and 10 or so replicates.

The paper as a whole reports these results and caveats: Cases had lower TRBV6-7 relative abundance than controls (approximately 0.11% versus 0.16%; Bonferroni P = 0.0008). Random forest classifiers combining richness and V gene abundances distinguished cases from controls with an estimated AUC of about 0.8. T-cell numbers per sample were unknown, so richness differences could reflect varying T-cell content rather than repertoire biology. CIN3+ cases had significantly higher TCR repertoire richness than controls across sequencing depths, but evenness did not differ between the groups. The cross-sectional design could not show whether the associations came before the infection or were a result of it, and neither effector/memory subsets nor HPV-specific T cells were isolated.

Germline trimming amounts to 5 bases on V and 4 bases on J, with 4 as the count of junction bases outside the gene matches. Counted from cysteine to phenylalanine, this CDR3 has 14 amino acids. Shown are 33 bases from within the CDR3, in frame from base 1. For CDR1 and CDR2, the germline V gene lists SGHTA and FQGTGA. The chain employs TRBV7-3 and TRBJ2-3; TRBD1 aligns with 9 central bases. Sequencing was carried out using blood buffy coat. This receptor was identified in a woman between 18 and 70 years old with a cervical HPV16 infection that either progressed to CIN3+ or cleared (not recorded which). The CDR3 corresponds to CASSQTGGPDTQYF. The sequenced part of the CDR3 DNA is TGTGCCAGCAGCCAGACAGGGGGGCCAGATACG. With the rest looked up from the reference TRBV7-3 and TRBJ2-3 genes rather than sequenced, the full variable domain is GAGVSQTPSNKVTEKGKYVELRCDPISGHTALYWYRQSLGQGPEFLIYFQGTGAADDSGLPNDRFFAVRPEGSVSTLKIQRTERGDSAVYLCASSQTGGPDTQYFGPGTRLTVL.